One and the same sample provided the 29 T cell receptor beta chains below, sequenced in a study of control samples from healthy donors and cancer patients. Here immunoSEQ multiplex PCR was the method, and the copy in TCRdb shows in-frame clones only, minus some. Seen here are roughly 130,000 clones, under 95% observed once, and the top ten hold 8.6%. The sample comprised blood. These receptors all come from a man between 18 and 29 years old in good health.

This sequence joins TRBV7-3 and TRBJ2-3, with 14 positions matching TRBD2. V trimming: 4 bases; J trimming: 3 bases; junction bases outside the gene matches: 6. The CDR3 length is 17 residues. From germline, CDR1 is SGHTA and CDR2 FQGTGA. The CDR3 DNA reads TGTGCCAGCAGCTCTCGACTAGCGGGGGGGCGGACAGATACGCAGTATTTT. This codes for CASSSRLAGGRTDTQYF.

The gene calls are TRBV6-2 or TRBV6-3 and TRBJ1-1; tentative D call: TRBD1 (5 bases). The CDR3 sequence is 16 residues long. V was trimmed by 6 bases and J by 0 bases, leaving 17 bases between them. Germline CDR1 and CDR2: MNHEY and SVGEGT. The CDR3 sequence is CASSPIRQNMNTEAFF. CDR3 nucleotide sequence: TGTGCCAGCAGCCCTATCAGACAGAACATGAACACTGAAGCTTTCTTT.

This clone has a single count. The rearrangement uses TRBV3-1 (or the pseudogene TRBV3-2) and TRBJ2-1; tentative D call: TRBD2 (5 bases). Between the trimmed V and J ends, which lost 1 base and 3 bases, there was a span of 10 bases. Germline values: CDR1 LGHDT, CDR2 YNNKEL (reference sequence). This CDR3 is built from 15 residues. The CDR3 sequence is CASSQAGSFYNEQFF. The DNA for the CDR3 is TGTGCCAGCAGCCAAGCGGGGTCGTTCTACAATGAGCAGTTCTTC.

The gene calls are TRBV6-6 and TRBJ2-4; 8 positions match TRBD1. Germline values: CDR1 MNHNY, CDR2 SVGAGI (reference sequence). V was clipped by 6 bases and J by 0 bases; unmatched bases: 7. There are 16 residues in the CDR3. This CDR3 is CASRHRGTLAKNIQYF. The CDR3 DNA is TGTGCCAGCAGGCACAGGGGGACTCTAGCCAAAAACATTCAGTACTTC.

This clone was detected only once. V is TRBV12-3 or TRBV12-4 and J is TRBJ1-1, with D perhaps TRBD1 (6 bases). This CDR3 contains 13 residues. Trimming left V 4 bases short and J 4 bases short, with 10 bases between. CDR3 amino acids: CASSSDRTTEAFF. The CDR3, as DNA: TGTGCCAGCAGTTCCGACAGGACCACTGAAGCTTTCTTT.

This clone was detected once. The chain recombines TRBV5-6 with TRBJ2-3; 8 bases are a match to TRBD2. The CDR3 is made up of 15 amino acids. Germline V gives CDR1 SGHDT, CDR2 YYEEEE. V lost 0 bases and J lost 0; bases outside the gene matches: 0. The CDR3 is CASSLVAGSTDTQYF. The CDR3 DNA follows: TGTGCCAGCAGCTTGGTAGCGGGGAGCACAGATACGCAGTATTTT.

CDR3: CASSLGPGRFNEKLFF. The CDR3 DNA reads TGTGCCAGCAGCTTAGGCCCGGGACGGTTTAATGAAAAACTGTTTTTT. The V call is TRBV7-9, the J call TRBJ1-4; maybe TRBD1 (5 bases). In germline, CDR1 is SEHNR, CDR2 FQNEAQ (reference sequence). Trimming cost V 1 base and J 4 bases, with 13 bases left between them. The CDR3 has 16 residues.

V gene TRBV20-1 combines with J gene TRBJ1-1; TRBD1 agrees at 8 bases. Germline values: CDR1 DFQATT, CDR2 SNEGSKA (reference sequence). V was pared by 3 bases and J by 5 bases, with 5 bases of the junction left unmatched. CDR3 size: 13 residues. CDR3 sequence reads: CSASPDRGTEAFF. The CDR3 DNA is TGCAGTGCTAGTCCCGACAGGGGAACTGAAGCTTTCTTT.

The V gene is TRBV20-1, the J gene TRBJ2-1; D gene unclear. CDR3 length equals 10 residues. Germline V gene data show CDR1 as DFQATT and CDR2 as SNEGSKA (reference sequence). The chain's CDR3 is CSPWENEQFF. As DNA, the CDR3 is TGCAGCCCCTGGGAAAATGAGCAGTTCTTC.

The chain recombines TRBV6-5 with TRBJ1-5; TRBD1 might be the D (6 bases). Germline values: CDR1 MNHEY, CDR2 SVGAGI. V gave up 5 bases and J gave up 5 bases, with 16 bases separating them. This CDR3 has 15 amino acids. The chain's CDR3 is CASSTGTLNDQPQHF. The CDR3 nucleotides read TGTGCCAGCAGTACCGGGACACTGAACGATCAGCCCCAGCATTTT.

The CDR3 loop is CASSLDKTIWGGYTF. CDR3 bases: TGTGCCAGCAGCTTAGATAAAACAATCTGGGGTGGCTACACCTTC. The chain carries TRBV11-2 and TRBJ1-2; D uncertain. Trimming removed 0 bases at V and 7 bases at J, with 15 bases between. Germline V lookup: CDR1 SGHAT, CDR2 FQNNGV. CDR3 size: 15 residues. Combining the CDR3 with reference TRBV11-2 and TRBJ1-2 gives the whole variable domain EAGVAQSPRYKIIEKRQSVAFWCNPISGHATLYWYQQILGQGPKLLIQFQNNGVVDDSQLPKDRFSAERLKGVDSTLKIQPAKLEDSAVYLCASSLDKTIWGGYTFGSGTRLTVV.

The chain employs TRBV12-3 or TRBV12-4 and TRBJ1-4, with a possible D match to TRBD1 (5 bases). Trimming pared 2 bases from V and 16 bases from J, leaving 11 bases between. CDR3 length: 11 amino acids. CDR3 nucleotide sequence: TGTGCCAGCAGTTTACTGGGGCGAGGGTTTTTT. It is translated as CASSLLGRGFF.

The V call is TRBV12-5, the J call TRBJ2-7, with 12 nucleotides matching TRBD1. There are 16 residues in the CDR3. V dropped 2 bases and J dropped 6; count of bases not matched to a gene: 8. In germline, CDR1 is LGHNT, CDR2 FRNRAP. The CDR3 region is CASGLSSGTGGLEQYF. In DNA, the CDR3 is TGTGCTAGTGGTTTGTCGTCCGGGACAGGGGGCCTCGAGCAGTACTTC. Together with reference TRBV12-5 and TRBJ2-7, the CDR3 gives the full variable domain: DARVTQTPRHKVTEMGQEVTMRCQPILGHNTVFWYRQTMMQGLELLAYFRNRAPLDDSGMPKDRFSAEMPDATLATLKIQPSEPRDSAVYFCASGLSSGTGGLEQYFGPGTRLTVT.

This chain links TRBV6-5 with TRBJ2-6; D is unclear. The CDR3 has 15 amino acids. Germline V gives CDR1 MNHEY, CDR2 SVGAGI. Trimming pared 6 bases from V and 0 bases from J, leaving 9 bases between. The CDR3 DNA follows: TGTGCCAGCAGGGCTTACTACTCTGGGGCCAACGTCCTGACTTTC. It is translated as CASRAYYSGANVLTF.

The gene calls are TRBV20-1 and TRBJ1-4; D uncertain. The CDR3 is 11 residues long. V was shortened by 3 bases and J by 8 bases, with 7 bases between the two germline ends. Germline V gene lookup returns CDR1 DFQATT and CDR2 SNEGSKA (reference sequence). In DNA, the CDR3 is TGCAGTGCTAGTAGGTGGGAAAAACTGTTTTTT. Residues: CSASRWEKLFF.

The J gene is TRBJ2-7, the V gene TRBV11-2; 7 bases are shared with TRBD1. CDR1 is SGHAT, CDR2 FQNNGV, per germline. This CDR3 region has 15 residues. V was clipped by 3 bases and J by 3 bases; unmatched bases: 8. This chain's CDR3 is CASSFTGQRSYEQYF. CDR3 nucleotides: TGTGCCAGCAGCTTCACGGGACAGAGGAGCTACGAGCAGTACTTC.

This chain links TRBV7-9 with TRBJ1-3; no definite D call. The CDR3 has 12 residues. Germline CDR1 is SEHNR and CDR2 is FQNEAQ (reference sequence). Deletions cut 3 bases from V and 9 bases from J, with 9 bases between. CDR3 nucleotides: TGTGCCAGCAGCTTGGACGCCAGCACCATATATTTT. Encoded protein: CASSLDASTIYF.

The chain has TRBV9 and TRBJ2-5, with D maybe TRBD1 (6 bases). CDR1 and CDR2 from the germline V gene are SGDLS and YYNGEE. The CDR3 is made up of 14 amino acids. V gave up 3 bases and J gave up 0 bases, with 9 bases separating them. The CDR3 sequence: CASSGWTDQETQYF. The CDR3 bases are TGTGCCAGCAGCGGCTGGACAGACCAAGAGACCCAGTACTTC. Supplemented by reference TRBV9 and TRBJ2-5, the full variable domain reads DSGVTQTPKHLITATGQRVTLRCSPRSGDLSVYWYQQSLDQGLQFLIQYYNGEERAKGNILERFSAQQFPDLHSELNLSSLELGDSALYFCASSGWTDQETQYFGPGTRLLVL.

The rearrangement uses TRBV19 and TRBJ1-2; possibly TRBD1 for D (6 bases). The length of the CDR3 is 13 residues. The germline V gene has CDR1 LNHDA and CDR2 SQIVND (reference sequence). V shed 3 bases and J shed 8 bases, with 13 bases lying between them. CDR3 sequence: CASSIQGTRGYTF. The CDR3 DNA reads as TGTGCCAGTAGTATCCAGGGGACGCGGGGCTACACCTTC.

The V and J genes are TRBV7-2 and TRBJ1-2; D uncertain. CDR1 is SGHTA, CDR2 FQGNSA, per germline. Trimming removed 5 bases at V and 3 bases at J, with 10 bases between. CDR3 length equals 13 residues. The CDR3 reads CASSPDGYYGYTF. The CDR3 DNA reads TGTGCCAGCAGCCCGGACGGGTACTATGGCTACACCTTC.

This clone has only one observation. The chain employs TRBV3-1 (or the pseudogene TRBV3-2) and TRBJ1-1; D is uncertain. Germline V CDR1 and CDR2: LGHDT, YNNKEL (reference sequence). V was pared by 7 bases and J by 1 base, with 16 bases between. The CDR3 is made up of 15 amino acids. The CDR3 spells CASTTSERGNTEAFF. The CDR3 coding sequence is TGTGCCAGCACCACAAGCGAGAGAGGGAACACTGAAGCTTTCTTT.

The CDR3 loop reads CSVVQGGGTDTQYF. CDR3 coding DNA: TGCAGCGTTGTACAGGGCGGGGGCACAGATACGCAGTATTTT. This chain joins TRBV29-1 and TRBJ2-3; TRBD1 or TRBD2 may be the D gene (6 bases each). This CDR3 comprises 14 residues. With 4 bases removed from V and 1 base from J, the gap between germline ends came to 12 bases. Germline values: CDR1 SQVTM, CDR2 ANQGSEA.

V usage is TRBV6-5 and J usage is TRBJ1-6, with D uncertain. The CDR3 totals 15 residues. The germline V and J ends were trimmed by 0 bases and 7 bases, with 10 bases remaining between them. CDR1 and CDR2 (germline): MNHEY, SVGAGI. The CDR3 DNA reads as TGTGCCAGCAGTTACTCGAATTCCGGGAATTCACCCCTCCACTTT. As protein: CASSYSNSGNSPLHF.

This chain uses TRBV30 with TRBJ1-1, with D uncertain. V was pared by 2 bases and J by 5 bases, with 12 bases between. Germline assignment: CDR1 GTSNPN and CDR2 SVGIG (reference sequence). The CDR3 totals 13 residues. The CDR3: CAWSNKIETEAFF. Here the CDR3 DNA reads TGTGCCTGGAGTAACAAGATTGAGACTGAAGCTTTCTTT.

V gene TRBV5-1 combines with J gene TRBJ1-2, with D perhaps TRBD1 (5 bases). Per the germline V gene, CDR1 is SGHRS and CDR2 is YFSETQ. CDR3 length: 13 residues. V lost 5 bases to trimming and J lost 4 bases, with 12 bases between them. CDR3 in amino acids: CASSFADSYGYTF. CDR3 sequence (DNA): TGCGCCAGCAGTTTCGCCGACAGCTATGGCTACACCTTC.

V is TRBV5-1 and J is TRBJ2-7, with 13 positions matching TRBD2. The CDR3 sequence is 16 residues long. After removal of 4 bases from V and 0 bases from J, the junction contained 4 bases not matched to a gene. Germline-derived CDR1 and CDR2 are SGHRS and YFSETQ. CDR3 loop: CASSGGLAGFSYEQYF. As DNA, the CDR3 is TGCGCCAGCAGCGGGGGACTAGCGGGGTTCTCCTACGAGCAGTACTTC.

This chain links TRBV13 with TRBJ2-7; perhaps TRBD1 as D (5 bases). Trimming cost V 3 bases and J 5 bases, with 8 bases left between them. Germline CDR1 reads PRHDT; CDR2 reads FYEKMQ (reference sequence). The CDR3 has 12 residues. CDR3 nucleotide sequence: TGTGCCAGCAGCTTGGAAGGGGACGAGCAGTACTTC. Its translation is CASSLEGDEQYF.

In its sample, this clone was seen a few times. The chain couples TRBV7-3 to TRBJ1-6; weak D call: TRBD1 (5 bases). Germline CDR1 is SGHTA and CDR2 is FQGTGA. This CDR3 comprises 18 residues. The V end was cut by 4 bases, the J end by 5 bases, with 21 bases between. The CDR3 region has the DNA TGTGCCAGCAGCTCACATTTTTTGAGCAGGGCCCATAATTCACCCCTCCACTTT. Translated: CASSSHFLSRAHNSPLHF.

The J gene is TRBJ1-2, the V gene TRBV5-6; TRBD1 aligns across 9 bases. The CDR3 is made up of 14 amino acids. V was clipped by 4 bases and J by 5 bases; unmatched bases: 6. Per germline, CDR1 SGHDT and CDR2 YYEEEE. DNA of the CDR3: TGTGCCAGCAGCACGGACAGGGGTCAATATGGCTACACCTTC. Protein product: CASSTDRGQYGYTF.